These T cell receptor beta chains were read from a single sample in a study of T-cell reconstitution after alpha-beta-depleted transplantation in children. TCRdb reanalysed the PCR reads using MiXCR and keeps one entry per CDR3 protein. The table has some 200,000 distinct CDR3 sequences, approximately 8% seen once. Source: PBMCs, mostly from graft donor cells, taken 360 days after TCRalphabeta/CD19-depleted stem cell transplant. These receptors came from a male patient between 2 and 10 years old who had a stem cell transplant for acute myeloid leukemia, so the T cells may come from the graft donor. The CDR3 runs from the conserved cysteine through the conserved F or W. The D gene is left open where the match is weak. Some rows mark clone size as missing; the rest say once, few, many or name a class of expanded clone.

abundance: few
v_gene: TRBV12-3/TRBV12-4
d_gene: NA
j_gene: TRBJ1-5
CDR3nt: TGTGCCAGCAGTTTAGCGCTCGTGGACTCCAGCAGGCAGCCCCAGCATTTT
CDR3aa: CASSLALVDSSRQPQHF

abundance: many
v_gene: TRBV6-5
d_gene: NA
j_gene: TRBJ1-2
CDR3nt: TGTGCCAGCAGTTACTACTCTCCCGACCTACTCTATGGCTACACCTTC
CDR3aa: CASSYYSPDLLYGYTF

abundance: NA
v_gene: TRBV20-1
d_gene: NA
j_gene: TRBJ1-6
CDR3nt: TGCAGTGCTTCCTCAAGGGCCTATAATTCACCCCTCCACTTT
CDR3aa: CSASSRAYNSPLHF

abundance: NA
v_gene: TRBV5-1
d_gene: TRBD2
j_gene: TRBJ2-7
CDR3nt: TGCGCCAGCAGCAGGGGGACTAGCGGGAGTAGGCAGTACTTC
CDR3aa: CASSRGTSGSRQYF

abundance: NA
v_gene: TRBV4-1
d_gene: TRBD1
j_gene: TRBJ2-7
CDR3nt: TGCGCCAGCAGCCAAGGGACAGGGGTTACCTACGAGCAGTACTTC
CDR3aa: CASSQGTGVTYEQYF

abundance: many
v_gene: TRBV5-6
d_gene: TRBD2
j_gene: TRBJ2-7
CDR3nt: TGTGCCAGCAGCTACACCATCCTTACTAGCGCGAGCTCCTACGAGCAGTACTTC
CDR3aa: CASSYTILTSASSYEQYF

abundance: few
v_gene: TRBV5-1
d_gene: NA
j_gene: TRBJ1-5
CDR3nt: TGCGCCAGCAGCCCGGACAGCTATAGCAATCAGCCCCAGCATTTT
CDR3aa: CASSPDSYSNQPQHF

abundance: NA
v_gene: TRBV15
d_gene: NA
j_gene: TRBJ2-3
CDR3nt: TGTGCCACCACCAAGCCTAGTCGAGATACGCAGTATTTT
CDR3aa: CATTKPSRDTQYF

abundance: NA
v_gene: TRBV5-2
d_gene: NA
j_gene: TRBJ1-1
CDR3nt: TGTGCCAGGGGCCCCGCGGGGGAGAACACTGAAGCTTTCTTT
CDR3aa: CARGPAGENTEAFF

abundance: NA
v_gene: TRBV18
d_gene: TRBD1
j_gene: TRBJ1-2
CDR3nt: TGTGCCAGCTCACCCTCCAGGGGGAACTATGGCTACACCTTC
CDR3aa: CASSPSRGNYGYTF

abundance: few
v_gene: TRBV5-1
d_gene: TRBD1
j_gene: TRBJ1-2
CDR3nt: TGCGCCAGCAGCTTGGGGGACAGGGATAACTATGGCTACACCTTC
CDR3aa: CASSLGDRDNYGYTF

abundance: few
v_gene: TRBV20-1
d_gene: TRBD1
j_gene: TRBJ1-5
CDR3nt: TGCAGTGCCAGGGGGCTCTTAAGCAATCAGCCCCAGCATTTT
CDR3aa: CSARGLLSNQPQHF

abundance: NA
v_gene: TRBV19
d_gene: NA
j_gene: TRBJ2-7
CDR3nt: TGTGCCAGTAGTAGGGTCGGATCCGAGCAGTACTTC
CDR3aa: CASSRVGSEQYF

abundance: many
v_gene: TRBV12-3/TRBV12-4
d_gene: NA
j_gene: TRBJ2-5
CDR3nt: TGTGCCAGCAGTTTAGTTGGACTATCGGGCCTCCAAGAGACCCAGTACTTC
CDR3aa: CASSLVGLSGLQETQYF

abundance: few
v_gene: TRBV5-5
d_gene: NA
j_gene: TRBJ1-5
CDR3nt: TGTGCCAGCAGCTTGGGTCAGCTTAAGGGGAGCAATCAGCCCCAGCATTTT
CDR3aa: CASSLGQLKGSNQPQHF

abundance: NA
v_gene: TRBV10-3
d_gene: TRBD2
j_gene: TRBJ2-3
CDR3nt: TGTGCCATCAGGGATCTAGCGGGGGGGCAGGATACGCAGTATTTT
CDR3aa: CAIRDLAGGQDTQYF

abundance: many
v_gene: TRBV13
d_gene: TRBD2
j_gene: TRBJ2-3
CDR3nt: TGTGCCAGCAGCTTCGGGATAGCGGGGAGCACAGATACGCAGTATTTT
CDR3aa: CASSFGIAGSTDTQYF

abundance: NA
v_gene: TRBV5-1
d_gene: NA
j_gene: TRBJ2-1
CDR3nt: TGCGCCAGCAGCTTGGATTCAGGTGACGGGAATGAGCAGTTCTTC
CDR3aa: CASSLDSGDGNEQFF

abundance: many
v_gene: TRBV15
d_gene: TRBD1
j_gene: TRBJ1-1
CDR3nt: TGTGCCACCCGTAAAGACAGGGTGGCTTTCTTT
CDR3aa: CATRKDRVAFF

abundance: NA
v_gene: TRBV7-9
d_gene: TRBD2
j_gene: TRBJ2-3
CDR3nt: TGTGCCAGCAGCATACCTGGACTAGCGGGAAGCACAGATACGCAGTATTTT
CDR3aa: CASSIPGLAGSTDTQYF

abundance: few
v_gene: TRBV15
d_gene: NA
j_gene: TRBJ2-6
CDR3nt: TGTGCCACCAGCAGATTACAGGCCTCTGGGGCCAACGTCCTGACTTTC
CDR3aa: CATSRLQASGANVLTF

abundance: NA
v_gene: TRBV18
d_gene: NA
j_gene: TRBJ2-7
CDR3nt: TGTGCCAGCTCACCACATGCGATAAAGTCCTCCTACGAGCAGTACTTC
CDR3aa: CASSPHAIKSSYEQYF

abundance: many
v_gene: TRBV5-1
d_gene: NA
j_gene: TRBJ2-2
CDR3nt: TGCGCCAGCAGCTCTCAGGGGGGTAACACCGGGGAGCTGTTTTTT
CDR3aa: CASSSQGGNTGELFF

abundance: many
v_gene: TRBV4-3
d_gene: TRBD2
j_gene: TRBJ2-7
CDR3nt: TGCGCCAGCAGCCCCGGGACTAGCGAATCCTACGAGCAGTACTTC
CDR3aa: CASSPGTSESYEQYF

abundance: many
v_gene: TRBV12-3/TRBV12-4
d_gene: NA
j_gene: TRBJ1-2
CDR3nt: TGTGCCAGCAGTTTAACCAGGGGAGGATATGGCTACACCTTC
CDR3aa: CASSLTRGGYGYTF

abundance: many
v_gene: TRBV6-1
d_gene: TRBD2
j_gene: TRBJ2-1
CDR3nt: TGTGCCAGCAGCGACCTAGCGGGAGCCTCCTACAATGAGCAGTTCTTC
CDR3aa: CASSDLAGASYNEQFF

abundance: few
v_gene: TRBV28
d_gene: NA
j_gene: TRBJ1-2
CDR3nt: TGTGCCAGCAAAACCAGCTACCCACCTAACTATGGCTACACCTTC
CDR3aa: CASKTSYPPNYGYTF

abundance: few
v_gene: TRBV20-1
d_gene: TRBD2
j_gene: TRBJ2-3
CDR3nt: TGCAGTGCTACAGGACGGCGGGGGGATACGCAGTATTTT
CDR3aa: CSATGRRGDTQYF

abundance: NA
v_gene: TRBV7-6
d_gene: TRBD2
j_gene: TRBJ2-2
CDR3nt: TGTGCCAGCAGCTCTCGGAGCGGGATCGGGGACACCGGGGAGCTGTTTTTT
CDR3aa: CASSSRSGIGDTGELFF

abundance: few
v_gene: TRBV6-5
d_gene: NA
j_gene: TRBJ1-1
CDR3nt: TGTGCCAGCAGTTCTTTTTGGGGAACTGAAGCTTTCTTT
CDR3aa: CASSSFWGTEAFF

abundance: NA
v_gene: TRBV6-1
d_gene: TRBD1
j_gene: TRBJ2-5
CDR3nt: TGTGCCAGCAGTGCCACAGGGGGCGGAGGAGAGACCCAGTACTTC
CDR3aa: CASSATGGGGETQYF

abundance: many
v_gene: TRBV5-1
d_gene: TRBD1
j_gene: TRBJ2-1
CDR3nt: TGCGCCAGCAGCTTGGTGGGGACAGCCTACAATGAGCAGTTCTTC
CDR3aa: CASSLVGTAYNEQFF

abundance: NA
v_gene: TRBV20-1
d_gene: TRBD2
j_gene: TRBJ2-5
CDR3nt: TGCAGTGCTAGAGTGAGCGGGGCCTCAGAGACCCAGTACTTC
CDR3aa: CSARVSGASETQYF

abundance: few
v_gene: TRBV12-3/TRBV12-4
d_gene: TRBD1
j_gene: TRBJ2-7
CDR3nt: TGTGCCAGCAGTTTCTACGGGACAGGGGTTAACGAGCAGTACTTC
CDR3aa: CASSFYGTGVNEQYF

abundance: many
v_gene: TRBV6-1
d_gene: NA
j_gene: TRBJ2-1
CDR3nt: TGTGCCAGCAGATTTAGCGAGGGCACCTACAATGAGCAGTTCTTC
CDR3aa: CASRFSEGTYNEQFF

abundance: few
v_gene: TRBV20-1
d_gene: NA
j_gene: TRBJ1-4
CDR3nt: TGCAGTGCTGAGGGGTTCGGACGGGAGCAACCAACTAATGAAAAACTGTTTTTT
CDR3aa: CSAEGFGREQPTNEKLFF

abundance: NA
v_gene: TRBV12-3/TRBV12-4
d_gene: TRBD2
j_gene: TRBJ2-1
CDR3nt: TGTGCCAGCAGTTTTCGGCTAGCGGGGGGGCTGAACGATGAGCAGTTCTTC
CDR3aa: CASSFRLAGGLNDEQFF